Sequencing of this TCR beta chain was carried out in a study of blood T cell repertoires in COVID-19. In the study overall: Samples taken during acute and convalescent COVID-19 were collected in the United States, Italy and Spain.

The method was immunoSEQ multiplex PCR; TCRdb's version includes in-frame clones alone and lacks a portion of them. Of 500,000 to 600,000 clones listed, 70% to 90% were seen once; the top ten hold about 8%. Germline V gene sequence: CDR1 SGHVS, CDR2 FNYEAQ. V lost 2 bases and J lost 0; bases outside the gene matches: 4. The CDR3 contains 18 residues. Specimen: peripheral blood. The V call is TRBV7-6, the J call TRBJ2-3; 14 bases map to TRBD2. This receptor was identified in a woman aged 45-65 years with COVID-19, enrolled during active disease. This CDR3 reads CASSLPTSGGASTDTQYF. In nucleotides, the CDR3 is TGTGCCAGCAGCTTACCGACTAGCGGGGGGGCAAGCACAGATACGCAGTATTTT.